This entry is about one TCR beta chain. The cohort comprised adults aged about 18 to 90 years residing in some 24 US areas. Cohorts were assigned according to the clinical history that participants reported. Germline trimming cut 4 bases from V and 9 bases from J; bases unmatched to any gene: 11. CDR3 length: 14 residues. Germline V CDR1 and CDR2: SGHRS, YFSETQ. This entry comes from a study of blood T cell repertoires in COVID-19. Study at large: Researchers got acute and convalescent COVID-19 samples from the United States, Italy and Spain.

In the study's own analysis: Reference gene primer amplification gave nucleated cell count estimates. Profiling relied on immunoSEQ multiplex PCR, and the TCRdb table lists in-frame clones only, not all of them. V, J and clone size were drawn from that table, and D and trimming were deduced from the DNA. In the table there are 160,000 or so clones, 80% to 90% of which are singletons. The chain recombines TRBV5-1 with TRBJ1-2; 8 positions agree with TRBD1. What was sequenced was PBMCs or T cells enriched from blood (not recorded which). This clonotype originated in a man aged 50-60 years who had recovered from COVID-19. The CDR3 protein is CASSPVAGGSRYTF. The CDR3 region has the DNA TGCGCCAGCAGCCCTGTCGCAGGGGGCTCTCGCTACACCTTC.